A selection of T cell receptor beta chains follows, all from one sample in a study of T-cell reconstitution after alpha-beta-depleted transplantation in children. TCRdb ran MiXCR on the PCR reads and lists one entry per CDR3 protein. The table has 200,000 to 250,000 distinct CDR3 sequences, approximately 9.5% seen once. The sequences come from PBMCs from the stem cell graft donor, collected from the stem cell graft. These receptors came from a human donor who donated a stem cell graft to a child with acute lymphoblastic leukemia. CDR3s leave out the opening cysteine and the closing phenylalanine or tryptophan.

v_gene	CDR3aa
TRBV6-1	ASRISGQVSYEQY
TRBV15	ATSRDKGAGAGELF
TRBV6-5	ARSYDVLNYGYT
TRBV5-5	ASSFWTGREQY
TRBV5-1	ASSSHRSEGYT
TRBV6-1	ASSRETGTGHYNEKLF
TRBV6-1	ASSAEGRGLSNQPQH
TRBV7-9	ASSEKQGMNTEAF
TRBV10-3	AINAGTGAYNEQF
TRBV20-1	SAREGSSYNSPLH
TRBV12-3/TRBV12-4	ASTSFETQY
TRBV12-3/TRBV12-4	ASSLGGRATGELF
TRBV5-1	ASSLGPAPQETQY
TRBV7-2	ASSFKDSPLH
TRBV6-5	ASSSSGSSYNEQF
TRBV7-8	ASSSLPWGGEETQY